The clone carrying this TCR beta chain has only one observation. Its antigen remains unidentified. These data belong to a study of T cells after posttransplantation cyclophosphamide. Study-level points and caveats: Later blood repertoires were often dominated by clones from the donor CD8+ memory compartment.

Profiled with immunoSEQ multiplex PCR; TCRdb holds only in-frame clones, not every one. Seen here are about 43,000 clones, roughly 91% observed once, and the top ten hold 2% to 2.5%. Cyclophosphamide on days +3 and +4 followed busulfan-fludarabine conditioning and a marrow graft. The CDR3 is made up of 15 amino acids. In germline, CDR1 is SGHNT, CDR2 YYREEE (reference sequence). V lost 2 bases, J lost 2 bases, and 12 bases lay in between. The sequence derives from a male patient in his sixties who received an allogeneic stem cell transplant from a related donor and was CMV-positive. Some T cells may be supplied by the graft donor. Here the sequenced sample was PBMCs, taken around 58 days after allogeneic stem cell transplant with posttransplant cyclophosphamide. The chain carries TRBV5-4 and TRBJ2-3; TRBD1 might be the D (5 bases). The CDR3 sequence: CASSFEGRATDTQYF. In DNA, the CDR3 is TGTGCCAGCAGCTTTGAAGGCAGGGCCACAGATACGCAGTATTTT.